These 9 T cell receptor beta chains share one sample of origin, sequenced in a study of T cell responses to AZD1222 COVID-19 vaccine. Measured with immunoSEQ multiplex PCR; TCRdb has only the in-frame clones, and not every one. The sample yields 75,000 to 80,000 clones, 85% to 90% seen once. Here the sequenced sample was peripheral blood, taken 28 days after the second AZD1222 dose. These receptors were collected from an adult who received the AZD1222 COVID-19 vaccine.

This clone was seen just once. The chain couples TRBV30 to TRBJ1-3, with 7 bases lining up with TRBD1. This CDR3 contains 14 residues. Germline V gene data show CDR1 as GTSNPN and CDR2 as SVGIG (reference sequence). The J segment lost 2 bases and the V segment lost 1 base, leaving 2 bases of the junction unmatched. The CDR3 bases are TGTGCCTGGAGTGAAAGGGGGCCTGGAAACACCATATATTTT. It translates to CAWSERGPGNTIYF.

V is TRBV7-9 and J is TRBJ1-1, with a weak D call TRBD1 (5 bases). Trimming took 3 bases from V and 3 from J, leaving 14 bases between them. This CDR3 region has 15 residues. CDR1 and CDR2 from the germline V gene are SEHNR and FQNEAQ (reference sequence). This CDR3 reads CASSLVSGLDTEAFF. CDR3 DNA: TGTGCCAGCAGCTTGGTGTCGGGGCTTGACACTGAAGCTTTCTTT.

This clone occurred once. The sample holds other DNA sequences that translate to the same CDR3. This chain joins TRBV2 and TRBJ2-7; D call uncertain. Per germline, CDR1 SNHLY and CDR2 FYNNEI. Trimming shortened V by 0 bases and J by 3 bases, and 0 bases separated the two germline ends. CDR3 length: 11 residues. The CDR3 loop reads CASSEAYEQYF. The CDR3 nucleotides are TGTGCCAGCAGTGAAGCCTACGAGCAGTACTTC.

The chain employs TRBV25-1 and TRBJ2-1; 13 bases align to TRBD2. With V trimmed by 6 bases and J by 3 bases, 8 bases remained unmatched. This CDR3 contains 17 residues. The germline CDR1 and CDR2 sequences are MGHDK and SYGVNS. CDR3 DNA: TGTGCCAGCAGAGAACTAGCGGGGGGGCCCCGCTACAATGAGCAGTTCTTC. Its translation: CASRELAGGPRYNEQFF.

This chain joins TRBV7-9 and TRBJ1-6, with no clear D. With 1 base removed from V and 7 bases from J, the gap between germline ends came to 5 bases. The germline V gene encodes CDR1 SEHNR and CDR2 FQNEAQ (reference sequence). This CDR3 contains 13 residues. The CDR3 DNA is TGTGCCAGCAGCTTAGACGGGAATTCACCCCTCCACTTT. Its protein product is CASSLDGNSPLHF.

J is TRBJ2-1 and V is TRBV5-1; weak D call: TRBD2 (7 bases). The CDR3 contains 16 residues. Germline V gene lookup returns CDR1 SGHRS and CDR2 YFSETQ. With 3 bases removed from V and 8 bases from J, the gap between germline ends came to 21 bases. The CDR3 DNA sequence: TGCGCCAGCAGCTCCTGGGGGGGCGCGTTATCCTATGAGCAGTTCTTC. Its protein product is CASSSWGGALSYEQFF.

CDR3 in DNA: TGCGCCAGCAGCCAAGGGACAGGGGGCTCCAATGAAAAACTGTTTTTT. Its protein product is CASSQGTGGSNEKLFF. The rearrangement links TRBV4-3 to TRBJ1-4, with 11 bases aligning to TRBD1. CDR3 length: 16 amino acids. V gave up 1 base and J gave up 5 bases; unmatched junction bases: 3. Per germline, CDR1 LGHNA and CDR2 YSLEER.

The chain uses TRBV7-3 and TRBJ2-3; D is uncertain. In germline, CDR1 is SGHTA, CDR2 FQGTGA. The CDR3 extends over 14 amino acids. Trimming shortened V by 1 base and J by 3 bases, and 8 bases separated the two germline ends. The CDR3 protein is CASSLSARTDTQYF. The CDR3 DNA sequence: TGTGCCAGCAGCTTAAGTGCTAGGACAGATACGCAGTATTTT.

The chain recombines TRBV24-1 with TRBJ2-2, with D maybe TRBD1 (6 bases). Trimming stripped 10 bases from V and 4 bases from J, with 12 bases between. The CDR3 runs to 13 residues. Germline CDR1 reads KGHDR; CDR2 reads SFDVKD. Written as DNA, the CDR3 is TGTGCCACTAAAGGGGGTAGCACCGGGGAGCTGTTTTTT. This gives the protein CATKGGSTGELFF.